The next 20 T cell receptor beta chains were all read from a single sample in a study of blood T cell repertoires in COVID-19. Profiling relied on immunoSEQ multiplex PCR, and the TCRdb table lists in-frame clones only, not all of them. The table has 100,000 to 150,000 clones, approximately 84% seen once. Sequenced input: peripheral blood. The receptors here all came from a man between 65 and 85 years old with acute or convalescent COVID-19.

The chain employs TRBV6-5 and TRBJ1-2, with a weak D call TRBD1 (6 bases). This CDR3 contains 15 residues. Germline CDR1 is MNHEY and CDR2 is SVGAGI. V was clipped by 5 bases and J by 2 bases, with 15 bases between them. CDR3 protein: CASSIRGSVNYGYTF. Here the CDR3 DNA reads TGTGCCAGCAGTATCAGGGGATCAGTGAACTATGGCTACACCTTC.

The chain couples TRBV6-5 to TRBJ2-3; 9 bases fit TRBD2. J lost 2 bases, V lost 7 bases, and 7 bases had no gene match. The CDR3 is made up of 15 amino acids. Per the germline V gene, CDR1 is MNHEY and CDR2 is SVGAGI. The CDR3 reads CASKRGGAFTDTQYF. The CDR3 region has the DNA TGTGCCAGCAAGCGCGGGGGGGCTTTCACAGATACGCAGTATTTT.

V is TRBV6-5 and J is TRBJ1-2; D is unresolved. Trimming removed 0 bases from V and 5 bases from J, with 10 bases in between. Germline V gene lookup returns CDR1 MNHEY and CDR2 SVGAGI. The CDR3 contains 14 residues. The CDR3 nucleotides are TGTGCCAGCAGTTACTCGGCAGGAGGGTATGGCTACACCTTC. It yields the protein CASSYSAGGYGYTF.

This clone has just a few counts. The rearrangement links TRBV19 to TRBJ1-2, with TRBD1 matching over 7 bases. Per the germline V gene, CDR1 is LNHDA and CDR2 is SQIVND (reference sequence). The CDR3 is 14 residues long. J was trimmed by 7 bases and V by 5 bases; bases with no gene match: 10. CDR3 DNA: TGTGCCAGTAGTGCAGGAACAGGGGTCGGTGGCTACACCTTC. Translated, it gives CASSAGTGVGGYTF.

V is TRBV14 and J is TRBJ1-4, with 7 bases identical to TRBD1. V was pared by 4 bases and J by 8 bases, with 10 bases of the junction left unmatched. This CDR3 is 15 amino acids long. Germline loops: CDR1 SGHDN, CDR2 FVKESK. The CDR3 DNA reads TGTGCCAGCAGCCTTCAGACAGGGCTTGCGGAAAAACTGTTTTTT. As protein: CASSLQTGLAEKLFF.

The chain couples TRBV6-5 to TRBJ1-2; the D is unclear. Germline assignment: CDR1 MNHEY and CDR2 SVGAGI. CDR3 length equals 14 residues. Trimming left V 4 bases short and J 2 bases short, with 11 bases between. CDR3 nucleotide sequence: TGTGCCAGCAGTTTACAGAGTAAGAACTATGGCTACACCTTC. This sequence encodes CASSLQSKNYGYTF.

This clone has just a few counts. V and J are TRBV2 and TRBJ1-1; 8 bases fit TRBD1. CDR1 and CDR2 (germline): SNHLY, FYNNEI. The V segment lost 7 bases and the J segment 3 bases; nucleotides outside the gene matches: 1. The CDR3 loop spans 12 amino acids. CDR3 in amino acids: CASNRGDTEAFF. The CDR3 nucleotides are TGTGCCAGCAACAGGGGGGACACTGAAGCTTTCTTT.

The chain is built from TRBV19 and TRBJ1-6; TRBD1 matches at 7 bases. V lost 4 bases to trimming and J lost 7 bases; unmatched junction nucleotides: 1. CDR3 length: 13 residues. CDR1 is LNHDA, CDR2 SQIVND, per germline (reference sequence). The CDR3 DNA reads TGTGCCAGTAGTAGGGACAGAAATTCACCCCTCCACTTT. Encoded protein: CASSRDRNSPLHF.

The V call is TRBV5-1, the J call TRBJ1-2; 12 bases fit TRBD1. Germline V gene data show CDR1 as SGHRS and CDR2 as YFSETQ. V shed 7 bases and J 3 bases; nucleotides not matched to a gene: 10. This CDR3 region has 16 residues. The DNA for the CDR3 is TGCGCCAGCGCATTGGGACAGGGGGCAAGCTACTATGGCTACACCTTC. Protein: CASALGQGASYYGYTF.

This chain uses TRBV10-3 with TRBJ2-2, with TRBD2 matching over 7 bases. J was trimmed by 4 bases and V by 4 bases; bases with no gene match: 3. The CDR3 extends over 14 amino acids. Germline V lookup: CDR1 ENHRY, CDR2 SYGVKD. This CDR3 reads CAISGGEGTGELFF. CDR3 nucleotide sequence: TGTGCCATCAGTGGCGGGGAGGGCACCGGGGAGCTGTTTTTT.

This clone showed up just a few times. V gene TRBV7-2 combines with J gene TRBJ2-7, with D unresolved. CDR1 and CDR2 from the germline V gene are SGHTA and FQGNSA. V gave up 4 bases and J gave up 11 bases, with 18 bases separating them. CDR3 length: 13 amino acids. The CDR3 is CASSSPRSARKYF. The CDR3 DNA reads TGTGCCAGCAGCTCCCCTCGGTCCGCGAGAAAGTACTTC.

The chain recombines TRBV19 with TRBJ1-6; 8 nucleotides line up with TRBD1. Germline V gene lookup returns CDR1 LNHDA and CDR2 SQIVND (reference sequence). The CDR3 has 15 amino acids. With 3 bases clipped from V and 5 bases from J, the junction kept 3 bases outside the gene matches. CDR3 sequence: CASSMAGQDNSPLHF. CDR3 in DNA: TGTGCCAGTAGTATGGCGGGACAGGATAATTCACCCCTCCACTTT.

This clone was seen a single time. The V and J genes are TRBV28 and TRBJ2-1; D is unresolved. The CDR3 consists of 12 residues. Trimming removed 3 bases at V and 6 bases at J, with 6 bases between. Germline assignment: CDR1 MDHEN and CDR2 SYDVKM. The CDR3 loop reads CASSFFLNEQFF. Written as DNA, the CDR3 is TGTGCCAGCAGTTTCTTCCTCAATGAGCAGTTCTTC.

V is TRBV5-1 and J is TRBJ1-5, with 8 bases identical to TRBD1. This CDR3 spans 18 amino acids. Germline V lookup: CDR1 SGHRS, CDR2 YFSETQ. V shed 3 bases and J 5 bases; nucleotides not matched to a gene: 16. This CDR3 reads CASSSRDRTKSPYQPQHF. In DNA form, the CDR3 reads TGCGCCAGCAGCTCCCGGGACAGGACCAAAAGTCCCTATCAGCCCCAGCATTTT.

The rearrangement joins TRBV19 to TRBJ1-4, with 9 bases identical to TRBD1. The germline V gene has CDR1 LNHDA and CDR2 SQIVND (reference sequence). J gave up 7 bases and V 4 bases, and 13 bases lay outside the gene matches. The CDR3 is made up of 17 amino acids. The CDR3 DNA reads as TGTGCCAGTAGTAGACAGGGGGTAGCTCGGCCCGGTGAAAAACTGTTTTTT. It encodes CASSRQGVARPGEKLFF.

This chain uses TRBV5-1 with TRBJ2-5; possibly TRBD2 for D (6 bases). CDR3 length equals 13 residues. Germline V CDR1 and CDR2: SGHRS, YFSETQ. V gave up 5 bases and J gave up 5 bases, with 13 bases separating them. The CDR3 DNA sequence: TGCGCCAGCAGGGAGGGGACTCTTGAGACCCAGTACTTC. Its protein product is CASREGTLETQYF. The whole variable domain, remainder taken from reference TRBV5-1 and TRBJ2-5, is KAGVTQTPRYLIKTRGQQVTLSCSPISGHRSVSWYQQTPGQGLQFLFEYFSETQRNKGNFPGRFSGRQFSNSRSEMNVSTLELGDSALYLCASREGTLETQYFGPGTRLLVL.

The chain couples TRBV7-9 to TRBJ2-3; 9 nucleotides match TRBD2. The CDR3 runs to 15 residues. The V and J ends lost 5 bases and 3 bases, in that order; junction bases with no gene match: 6. Per germline, CDR1 SEHNR and CDR2 FQNEAQ (reference sequence). In DNA, the CDR3 is TGTGCCAGCAGCATAAAGCGGGGGGCGACAGATACGCAGTATTTT. It specifies CASSIKRGATDTQYF.

The J gene is TRBJ2-3, the V gene TRBV7-2; no firm D call. CDR1 is SGHTA, CDR2 FQGNSA, per germline. The CDR3 has 13 amino acids. V lost 5 bases to trimming and J lost 1 base, with 7 bases between them. CDR3 sequence: CASSPQGTDTQYF. The CDR3 DNA sequence: TGTGCCAGCAGCCCTCAGGGCACAGATACGCAGTATTTT.

This chain connects TRBV6-4 to TRBJ1-5; perhaps TRBD1 as D (5 bases). The germline V and J ends were trimmed by 8 bases and 0 bases, with 20 bases remaining between them. This CDR3 has 17 residues. From germline, CDR1 is MRHNA and CDR2 SNTAGT. CDR3 DNA: TGTGCCAGCGGGGGAGGTAGCTCCACATATAGCAATCAGCCCCAGCATTTT. It specifies CASGGGSSTYSNQPQHF.

The chain uses TRBV2 and TRBJ1-2; 11 bases fit TRBD1. Per the germline V gene, CDR1 is SNHLY and CDR2 is FYNNEI. Germline trimming cut 10 bases from V and 7 bases from J; bases unmatched to any gene: 2. This CDR3 comprises 11 residues. The CDR3 is CATGQGAGYTF. The CDR3, as DNA: TGTGCCACAGGACAGGGGGCTGGCTACACCTTC.